This T cell receptor beta chain was retrieved from a study of blood T cell repertoires in COVID-19. The overall study: From the United States, Italy and Spain came samples of acute and convalescent COVID-19. In each case, the material was cDNA or gDNA derived from T cells, B-cell-depleted T cells, or PBMCs.

Using immunoSEQ multiplex PCR, the repertoire was profiled, and TCRdb retains in-frame clones only, with some absent. This sample has some 240,000 clones, with 80% to 90% found just once. Individuals aged about 18 to 95 years were recruited from around 22 US areas. Participants reported their clinical history, and cohort assignment relied on those reports. V shed 9 bases and J 4 bases; nucleotides not matched to a gene: 12. Germline V gene lookup returns CDR1 SGHAT and CDR2 FQNNGV. The CDR3 covers 15 residues. V usage is TRBV11-2 and J usage is TRBJ2-5; 9 bases map to TRBD1. The specimen was PBMCs or T cells enriched from blood (not recorded which). This clonotype was sampled from a man aged 25 to 45 with acute COVID-19. The CDR3 nucleotides read TGTGCCAGTGGGGACAGGGAATCGGTAAGAGAGACCCAGTACTTC. Its protein is CASGDRESVRETQYF.